The clone carrying this T cell receptor (beta chain) was found a few times. The target antigen is unknown. The sample is drawn from a study of T-cell memory formation after mild COVID-19. Study-level findings and limits: Clones contracting over day 15 to 85 were CD4/CD8 balanced, with later expanders leaning CD4+. Pre-infection memory already had some responding clones, implying cross-reactive memory joined. Contracting CD4+ clones lay largely in CM and EM, with CD8+ ones residing in EMRA.

5'RACE with constant-segment primers built TCRalpha and TCRbeta cDNA libraries with UMIs. TCRdb reprocessed the 5' RACE reads via MiXCR and lists one record per CDR3 protein. The table has about 100,000 distinct CDR3 sequences, 11% seen once. The length of the CDR3 is 14 residues. V trimming: 7 bases; J trimming: 9 bases; junction bases outside the gene matches: 12. CDR1 is MNHEY and CDR2 is SMNVEV in the germline V gene (reference sequence). The chain is built from TRBV27 and TRBJ2-1, with TRBD2 matching over 7 bases. This sequence was found in a man aged 18-30 years who had mild COVID-19 (a few samples of this study predate the infection). Cell type and time point are not known. What was sequenced was PBMCs or a T cell subset sorted from them (not recorded which). DNA for the CDR3: TGTGCCAGCATAAGCGGGGCTCGCCAGGGTGAGCAGTTCTTC. Amino acid sequence: CASISGARQGEQFF.